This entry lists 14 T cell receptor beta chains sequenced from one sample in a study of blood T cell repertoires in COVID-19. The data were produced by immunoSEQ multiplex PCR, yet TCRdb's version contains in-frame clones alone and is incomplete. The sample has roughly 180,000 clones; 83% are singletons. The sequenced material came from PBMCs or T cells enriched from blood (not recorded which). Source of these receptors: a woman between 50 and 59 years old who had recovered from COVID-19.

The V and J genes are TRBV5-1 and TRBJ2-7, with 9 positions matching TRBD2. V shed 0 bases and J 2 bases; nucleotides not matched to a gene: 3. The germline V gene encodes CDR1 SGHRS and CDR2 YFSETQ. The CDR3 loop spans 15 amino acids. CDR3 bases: TGCGCCAGCAGCTTGGGACTAGCGGAAGCCTACGAGCAGTACGTC. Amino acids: CASSLGLAEAYEQYV.

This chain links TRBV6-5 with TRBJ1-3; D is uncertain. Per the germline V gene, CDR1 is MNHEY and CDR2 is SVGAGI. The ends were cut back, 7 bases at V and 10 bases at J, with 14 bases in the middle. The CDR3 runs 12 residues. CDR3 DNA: TGTGCCAGCATCGGAGAGGAAAGGACCATATATTTT. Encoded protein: CASIGEERTIYF.

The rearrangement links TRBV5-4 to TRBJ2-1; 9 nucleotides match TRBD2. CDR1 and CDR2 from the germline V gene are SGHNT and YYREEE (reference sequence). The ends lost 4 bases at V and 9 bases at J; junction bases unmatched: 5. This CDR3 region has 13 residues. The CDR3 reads CASSGGLAGEQFF. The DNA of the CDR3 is TGTGCCAGCAGCGGGGGACTAGCTGGTGAGCAGTTCTTC.

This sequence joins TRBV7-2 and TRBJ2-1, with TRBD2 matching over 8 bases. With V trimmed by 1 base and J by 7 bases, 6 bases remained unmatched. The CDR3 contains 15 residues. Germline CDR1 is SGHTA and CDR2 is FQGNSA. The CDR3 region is CASSLGVGGGNEQFF. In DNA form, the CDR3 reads TGTGCCAGCAGCTTAGGAGTGGGCGGGGGGAATGAGCAGTTCTTC.

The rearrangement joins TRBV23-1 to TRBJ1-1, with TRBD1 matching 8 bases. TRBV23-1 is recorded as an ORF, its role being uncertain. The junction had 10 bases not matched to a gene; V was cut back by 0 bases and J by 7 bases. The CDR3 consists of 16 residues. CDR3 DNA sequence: TGCGCCAGCAGTCAATCTGGGCGGGGACAGGAGATTGAAGCTTTCTTT. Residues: CASSQSGRGQEIEAFF.

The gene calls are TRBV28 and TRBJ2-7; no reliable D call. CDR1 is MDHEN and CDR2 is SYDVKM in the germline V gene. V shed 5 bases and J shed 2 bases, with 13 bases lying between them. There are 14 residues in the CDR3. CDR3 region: CASSPQVPPYEQYV. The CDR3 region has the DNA TGTGCCAGCAGTCCACAAGTCCCACCCTACGAGCAGTACGTC.

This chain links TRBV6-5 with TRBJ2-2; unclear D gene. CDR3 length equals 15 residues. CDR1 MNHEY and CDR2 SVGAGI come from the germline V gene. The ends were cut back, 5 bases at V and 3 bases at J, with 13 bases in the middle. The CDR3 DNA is TGTGCCAGCAGTAAACGAAATAGCCACACCGGGGAGCTGTTTTTT. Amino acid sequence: CASSKRNSHTGELFF.

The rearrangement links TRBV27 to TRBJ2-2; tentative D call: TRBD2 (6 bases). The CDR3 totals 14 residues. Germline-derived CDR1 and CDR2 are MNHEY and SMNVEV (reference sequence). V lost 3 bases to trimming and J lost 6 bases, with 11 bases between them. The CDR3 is CASSFGTPAGELFF. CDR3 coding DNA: TGTGCCAGCAGTTTTGGGACTCCGGCCGGGGAGCTGTTTTTT.

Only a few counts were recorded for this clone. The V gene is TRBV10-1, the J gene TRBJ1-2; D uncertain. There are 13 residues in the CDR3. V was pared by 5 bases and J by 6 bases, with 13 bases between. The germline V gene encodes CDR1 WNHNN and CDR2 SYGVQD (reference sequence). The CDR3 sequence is CASSREARDGYTF. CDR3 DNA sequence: TGCGCCAGCAGTCGTGAGGCGCGTGATGGCTACACCTTC.

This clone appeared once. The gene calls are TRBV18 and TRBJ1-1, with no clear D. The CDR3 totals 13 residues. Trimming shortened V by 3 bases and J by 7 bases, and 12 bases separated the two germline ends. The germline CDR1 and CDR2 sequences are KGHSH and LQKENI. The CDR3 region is CASSPTTGVEAFF. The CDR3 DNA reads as TGTGCCAGCTCACCGACGACTGGAGTTGAAGCTTTCTTT. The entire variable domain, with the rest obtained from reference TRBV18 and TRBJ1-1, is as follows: NAGVMQNPRHLVRRRGQEARLRCSPMKGHSHVYWYRQLPEEGLKFMVYLQKENIIDESGMPKERFSAEFPKEGPSILRIQQVVRGDSAAYFCASSPTTGVEAFFGQGTRLTVV.

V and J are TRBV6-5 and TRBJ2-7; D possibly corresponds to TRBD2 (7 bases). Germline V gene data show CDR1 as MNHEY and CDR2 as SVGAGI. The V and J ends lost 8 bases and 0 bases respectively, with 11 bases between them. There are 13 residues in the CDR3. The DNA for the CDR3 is TGTGCCAGCTCCGCGGGGGCCTCCTACGAGCAGTACGTC. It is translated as CASSAGASYEQYV.

CDR3 DNA: TGCGCCAGCAGCCAAGTACTGGGCAGCTCGATCGGCAATGAGCAGTTCTTC. Protein: CASSQVLGSSIGNEQFF. J is TRBJ2-1 and V is TRBV4-1; D call uncertain. The CDR3 loop spans 17 amino acids. V was clipped by 1 base and J by 6 bases, with 19 bases between them. CDR1 is MGHRA, CDR2 YSYEKL, per germline.

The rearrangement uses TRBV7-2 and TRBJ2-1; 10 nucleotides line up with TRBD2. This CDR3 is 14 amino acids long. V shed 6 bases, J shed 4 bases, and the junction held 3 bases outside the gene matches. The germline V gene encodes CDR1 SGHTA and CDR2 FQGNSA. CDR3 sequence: CASRRLAGYNEQFF. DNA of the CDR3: TGTGCCAGCAGAAGACTAGCGGGTTACAATGAGCAGTTCTTC.

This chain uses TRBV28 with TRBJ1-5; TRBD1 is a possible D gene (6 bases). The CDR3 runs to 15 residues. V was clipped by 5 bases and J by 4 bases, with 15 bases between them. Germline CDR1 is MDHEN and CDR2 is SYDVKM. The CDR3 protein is CASSTPGHQNQPQHF. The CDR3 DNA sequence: TGTGCCAGCAGTACACCGGGACACCAGAATCAGCCCCAGCATTTT.